A selection of T cell receptor beta chains follows, all from one sample in a study of beta chain features in type 1 diabetes. Some clones are missing from TCRdb's copy, which holds only in-frame ones; the method was immunoSEQ multiplex PCR. The profile shows fewer than 650,000 clones, 15% of them singletons. The sample consisted of naive CD4+ T cells from blood. The receptors shown here come from a man younger than 30 in good health. The CDR3 runs from the conserved cysteine through the conserved F or W. The order of the fields is V gene, clone size, D gene, J gene, CDR3 DNA, CDR3 protein. A D gene is named only where the DNA matches it firmly. Not all rows give a size; the values are once, few, many and, for expanded clones, a class.

V gene: TRBV7-3
clone size: few
D gene: NA
J gene: TRBJ2-4
CDR3 DNA: TGTGCCAGCAGCCCAGATGGGAACATTCAGTACTTC
CDR3 protein: CASSPDGNIQYF

V gene: TRBV11-3
clone size: NA
D gene: NA
J gene: TRBJ2-1
CDR3 DNA: TGTGCCAGCAGCTTAAGCCGTGATAATGAGCAGTTCTTC
CDR3 protein: CASSLSRDNEQFF

V gene: TRBV5-4
clone size: few
D gene: NA
J gene: TRBJ2-4
CDR3 DNA: TGTGCCAGCAGCTTGTTTGGGGTAGCCAAAAACATTCAGTACTTC
CDR3 protein: CASSLFGVAKNIQYF

V gene: TRBV7-2
clone size: few
D gene: NA
J gene: TRBJ2-5
CDR3 DNA: TGTGCCAGCAGCTCCGGGGAGACCCAGTACTTC
CDR3 protein: CASSSGETQYF

V gene: TRBV6-5
clone size: NA
D gene: NA
J gene: TRBJ2-5
CDR3 DNA: TGTGCCAGCATTGGAGGGTTCCAAGAGACCCAGTACTTC
CDR3 protein: CASIGGFQETQYF

V gene: TRBV6-6
clone size: few
D gene: NA
J gene: TRBJ1-3
CDR3 DNA: TGTGCCAGCAGACAGGGAGGGGCTGGAAACACCATATATTTT
CDR3 protein: CASRQGGAGNTIYF

V gene: TRBV5-4
clone size: few
D gene: NA
J gene: TRBJ1-1
CDR3 DNA: TGTGCCAGCAGCTTTCAACAGAACACTGAAGCTTTCTTT
CDR3 protein: CASSFQQNTEAFF

V gene: TRBV5-4
clone size: NA
D gene: NA
J gene: TRBJ1-3
CDR3 DNA: TGTGCCAGCAGCTTGGGGGGAAGCTCTGGAAACACCATATATTTT
CDR3 protein: CASSLGGSSGNTIYF

V gene: TRBV6-5
clone size: few
D gene: TRBD2
J gene: TRBJ2-1
CDR3 DNA: TGTGCCAGCAGGTATTCACAGCGGGGGGAGCAGTTCTTC
CDR3 protein: CASRYSQRGEQFF

V gene: TRBV5-1
clone size: NA
D gene: NA
J gene: TRBJ2-1
CDR3 DNA: TGCGCCAGCAGCTTGGAGAGTGAGCAGTTCTTC
CDR3 protein: CASSLESEQFF

V gene: TRBV28
clone size: NA
D gene: TRBD2
J gene: TRBJ2-7
CDR3 DNA: TGTGCCAGCAGCGCCACTAGCGGAAGTTCCTACGAGCAGTACTTC
CDR3 protein: CASSATSGSSYEQYF

V gene: TRBV9
clone size: few
D gene: TRBD2
J gene: TRBJ2-1
CDR3 DNA: TGTGCCAGCAGCGCTCGGGAGGGGTCCTACAATGAGCAGTTCTTC
CDR3 protein: CASSAREGSYNEQFF

V gene: TRBV19
clone size: NA
D gene: TRBD1
J gene: TRBJ2-7
CDR3 DNA: TGTGCCAGTAGTAAAAGATCGGGACGGGACAGGGGCTTCGAGTACGAGCAGTACTTC
CDR3 protein: CASSKRSGRDRGFEYEQYF